These 20 T cell receptor beta chains originate from one sample sequenced in a study of T cell responses to AZD1222 COVID-19 vaccine. Generated by immunoSEQ multiplex PCR, the TCRdb table keeps only in-frame clones and is missing some. The repertoire holds approximately 160,000 clones, with about 85% as singletons. Sample: peripheral blood, taken on day 0 of AZD1222 vaccination. Every receptor here comes from an adult in good health.

The chain uses TRBV7-3 and TRBJ2-1, with 7 bases that match TRBD1. The length of the CDR3 is 15 residues. With V trimmed by 3 bases and J by 10 bases, 12 bases remained unmatched. Germline V lookup: CDR1 SGHTA, CDR2 FQGTGA. The CDR3 spells CASSLKGGVSHEQFF. CDR3 DNA: TGTGCCAGCAGCTTGAAAGGGGGCGTTTCTCACGAGCAGTTCTTC.

The V gene is TRBV6-6, the J gene TRBJ2-1; weak D call: TRBD2 (5 bases). The CDR3 has 16 residues. With 0 bases removed from V and 3 bases from J, the gap between germline ends came to 12 bases. CDR1 and CDR2 (germline): MNHNY, SVGAGI (reference sequence). The CDR3 loop is CASSYSMAGIYNEQFF. CDR3 nucleotide sequence: TGTGCCAGCAGTTACTCGATGGCGGGCATCTACAATGAGCAGTTCTTC.

This chain connects TRBV19 to TRBJ1-2, with 7 positions matching TRBD1. V lost 6 bases, J lost 4 bases, and 8 bases stayed unmatched. This CDR3 contains 14 residues. CDR1 is LNHDA, CDR2 SQIVND, per germline (reference sequence). As DNA, the CDR3 is TGTGCCAGTAGCCCTACAGGGGTGGCCTATGGCTACACCTTC. Translation gives CASSPTGVAYGYTF.

V and J are TRBV5-8 and TRBJ2-5, with 10 bases that match TRBD1. J was trimmed by 6 bases and V by 3 bases; bases with no gene match: 8. This CDR3 region has 15 residues. Germline V lookup: CDR1 SGHTS, CDR2 YDEGEE. Written as DNA, the CDR3 is TGTGCCAGCAGCTGGGGGGGGACAGGGGCTAAGACCCAGTACTTC. Its translation is CASSWGGTGAKTQYF.

The chain couples TRBV4-1 to TRBJ2-1; the D gene is possibly TRBD2 (6 bases). The CDR3 consists of 14 residues. The germline CDR1 and CDR2 sequences are MGHRA and YSYEKL. Trimming stripped 8 bases from V and 5 bases from J, with 16 bases between. CDR3 in DNA: TGCGCCAGCTCGGGACTCATAAAGAACAATGAGCAGTTCTTC. Amino acids: CASSGLIKNNEQFF.

This chain uses TRBV10-3 with TRBJ2-2; D possibly corresponds to TRBD2 (6 bases). CDR3 length equals 14 residues. V was shortened by 3 bases and J by 4 bases, with 9 bases between the two germline ends. In germline, CDR1 is ENHRY, CDR2 SYGVKD. In DNA form, the CDR3 reads TGTGCCATCAGTGACAGACTAGTCACCGGGGAGCTGTTTTTT. It is translated as CAISDRLVTGELFF.

CDR3 loop: CASSYSMANTEAFF. CDR3 nucleotide sequence: TGTGCCAGCAGTTACTCGATGGCGAACACTGAAGCTTTCTTT. The genes are TRBV6-5 and TRBJ1-1, with D uncertain. Looked up from germline, CDR1 is MNHEY and CDR2 is SVGAGI. CDR3 size: 14 residues. The V end lost 0 bases, the J end lost 1 base, and 6 bases lay between the germline ends.

The chain recombines TRBV5-1 with TRBJ1-1; TRBD1 is a possible D gene (5 bases). Germline assignment: CDR1 SGHRS and CDR2 YFSETQ. The V end was cut by 7 bases, the J end by 4 bases, with 20 bases between. This CDR3 contains 15 residues. The DNA of the CDR3 is TGCGCCAGCGGGGCTTTTAAGGCGAGGGGCACTGAAGCTTTCTTT. Amino acid sequence: CASGAFKARGTEAFF.

The DNA of the CDR3 is TGTGCCATCAGTGTAGGACAGGGGGCCAATCAGCCCCAGCATTTT. It is translated as CAISVGQGANQPQHF. The V gene is TRBV10-3, the J gene TRBJ1-5, with TRBD1 matching over 11 bases. Germline assignment: CDR1 ENHRY and CDR2 SYGVKD. CDR3 length equals 15 residues. The J segment lost 3 bases and the V segment lost 4 bases, leaving 2 bases of the junction unmatched.

The J gene is TRBJ1-2, the V gene TRBV3-1 (or the pseudogene TRBV3-2); D is ambiguous. Germline loops: CDR1 LGHDT, CDR2 YNNKEL (reference sequence). Trimming shortened V by 4 bases and J by 3 bases, and 12 bases separated the two germline ends. The length of the CDR3 is 14 residues. As DNA, the CDR3 is TGTGCCAGCAGCCCTAAGGGCACCTACTATGGCTACACCTTC. This sequence encodes CASSPKGTYYGYTF.

This clone was found a few times. The genes are TRBV7-3 and TRBJ2-2; 14 bases align to TRBD2. The germline V gene has CDR1 SGHTA and CDR2 FQGTGA. V lost 3 bases, J lost 1 base, and 1 base stayed unmatched. This CDR3 region has 17 residues. CDR3 sequence (DNA): TGTGCCAGCAGCTTGGGACTAGCGGGAGTGAACACCGGGGAGCTGTTTTTT. As protein: CASSLGLAGVNTGELFF.

V is TRBV6-1 and J is TRBJ2-2; TRBD2 might be the D (5 bases). The CDR3 extends over 13 amino acids. Trimming stripped 2 bases from V and 16 bases from J, with 17 bases between. Per the germline V gene, CDR1 is MNHNS and CDR2 is SASEGT. CDR3 sequence reads: CASSEHQGLRPFF. CDR3 coding DNA: TGTGCCAGCAGTGAACACCAAGGACTCCGACCGTTTTTT.

The chain employs TRBV19 and TRBJ1-1; D is uncertain. Between the trimmed V and J ends, which lost 3 bases and 4 bases, there was a span of 9 bases. CDR1 and CDR2 from the germline V gene are LNHDA and SQIVND (reference sequence). This CDR3 is built from 13 residues. CDR3 nucleotides: TGTGCCAGTAGTATCAATCTGGGCACTGAAGCTTTCTTT. This encodes CASSINLGTEAFF.

The gene calls are TRBV19 and TRBJ1-1; D unclear. The CDR3 length is 15 residues. Germline CDR1 LNHDA, CDR2 SQIVND (reference sequence). V dropped 0 bases and J dropped 1 base, with 9 bases sitting between them. In DNA form, the CDR3 reads TGTGCCAGTAGTATAGATAGACGGGAGAACACTGAAGCTTTCTTT. This gives the protein CASSIDRRENTEAFF.

The chain joins TRBV5-6 to TRBJ1-6; D not resolved. The CDR3 totals 15 residues. The germline gives CDR1 SGHDT, CDR2 YYEEEE. V was pared by 1 base and J by 4 bases, with 9 bases between. CDR3 residues: CASSLWGGYNSPLHF. Written as DNA, the CDR3 is TGTGCCAGCAGCTTGTGGGGTGGTTATAATTCACCCCTCCACTTT. Filled out from reference TRBV5-6 and TRBJ1-6, the complete variable domain reads DAGVTQSPTHLIKTRGQQVTLRCSPKSGHDTVSWYQQALGQGPQFIFQYYEEEERQRGNFPDRFSGHQFPNYSSELNVNALLLGDSALYLCASSLWGGYNSPLHFGNGTRLTVT.

The chain couples TRBV30 to TRBJ1-2; D remains ambiguous. CDR1 is GTSNPN and CDR2 is SVGIG in the germline V gene (reference sequence). V lost 3 bases to trimming and J lost 4 bases, with 15 bases between them. This CDR3 contains 14 residues. The DNA of the CDR3 is TGTGCCTGGAGCTGGCGGACGGAAAGCTATGGCTACACCTTC. Its translation is CAWSWRTESYGYTF.

The CDR3 DNA reads TGTGCCAGCAGCCCCCGTCTGCGGACAGATACGCAGTATTTT. It is translated as CASSPRLRTDTQYF. The chain combines TRBV14 with TRBJ2-3, with D unclear. Deletions cut 4 bases from V and 3 bases from J, with 11 bases between. Germline assignment: CDR1 SGHDN and CDR2 FVKESK. This CDR3 spans 14 amino acids.

The genes are TRBV28 and TRBJ1-1; no firm D call. The CDR3 is made up of 14 amino acids. V was trimmed by 6 bases and J by 6 bases, leaving 17 bases between them. Germline loops: CDR1 MDHEN, CDR2 SYDVKM. The CDR3 is CASRVSRLYPEAFF. DNA for the CDR3: TGTGCCAGCAGGGTCAGTAGGTTGTACCCTGAAGCTTTCTTT.

The gene calls are TRBV5-4 and TRBJ2-5; TRBD2 matches 9 bases. Germline assignment: CDR1 SGHNT and CDR2 YYREEE (reference sequence). Trimming cost V 3 bases and J 4 bases; bases outside gene matches: 7. CDR3 length equals 15 residues. The CDR3 is CASSSLAGGRETQYF. The CDR3 DNA reads as TGTGCCAGCAGCTCCCTGGCGGGAGGGCGAGAGACCCAGTACTTC.

The J gene is TRBJ1-1, the V gene TRBV28; perhaps TRBD1 as D (5 bases). The CDR3 consists of 13 residues. Germline V gene sequence: CDR1 MDHEN, CDR2 SYDVKM. The V end lost 7 bases, the J end lost 2 bases, and 11 bases lay between the germline ends. CDR3 bases: TGTGCCAGCAATCCAGGGCATAACACTGAAGCTTTCTTT. Translated: CASNPGHNTEAFF.